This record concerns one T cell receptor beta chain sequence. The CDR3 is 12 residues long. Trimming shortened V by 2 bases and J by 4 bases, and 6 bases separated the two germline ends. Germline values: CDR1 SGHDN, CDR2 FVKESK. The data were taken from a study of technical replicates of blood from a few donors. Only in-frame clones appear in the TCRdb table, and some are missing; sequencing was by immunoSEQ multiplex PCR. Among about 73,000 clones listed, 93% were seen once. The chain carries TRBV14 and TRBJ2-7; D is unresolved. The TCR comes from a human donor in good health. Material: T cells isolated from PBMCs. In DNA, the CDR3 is TGTGCCAGCAGCCAAAATTTATACGAGCAGTACTTC. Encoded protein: CASSQNLYEQYF.